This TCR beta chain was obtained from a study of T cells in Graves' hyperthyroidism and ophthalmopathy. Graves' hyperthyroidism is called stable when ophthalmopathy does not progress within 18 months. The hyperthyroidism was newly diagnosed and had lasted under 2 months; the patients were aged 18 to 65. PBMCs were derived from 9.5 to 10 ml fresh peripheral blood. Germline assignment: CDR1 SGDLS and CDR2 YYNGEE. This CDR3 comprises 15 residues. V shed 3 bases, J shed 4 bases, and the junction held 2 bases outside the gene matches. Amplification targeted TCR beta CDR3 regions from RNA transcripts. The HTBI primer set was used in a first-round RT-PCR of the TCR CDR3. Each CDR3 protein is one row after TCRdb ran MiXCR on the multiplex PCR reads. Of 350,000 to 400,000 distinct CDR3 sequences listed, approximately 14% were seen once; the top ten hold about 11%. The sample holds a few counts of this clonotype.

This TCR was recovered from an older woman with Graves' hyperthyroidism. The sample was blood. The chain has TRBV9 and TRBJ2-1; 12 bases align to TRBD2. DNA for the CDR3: TGTGCCAGCAGCGACGGGACTAGCGGGTACAATGAGCAGTTCTTC. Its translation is CASSDGTSGYNEQFF. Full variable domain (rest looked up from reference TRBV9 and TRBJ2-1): DSGVTQTPKHLITATGQRVTLRCSPRSGDLSVYWYQQSLDQGLQFLIQYYNGEERAKGNILERFSAQQFPDLHSELNLSSLELGDSALYFCASSDGTSGYNEQFFGPGTRLTVL.